The text below deals with one TCR beta chain. No antigen is known for it. CDR3 length: 13 residues. Germline CDR1 reads MGHRA; CDR2 reads YSYEKL. Trimming left V 3 bases short and J 5 bases short, with 8 bases between. This sample is drawn from a study of T cell responses to AZD1222 COVID-19 vaccine. Study-level findings and limits: The reported proportion of spike-specific TCRs targeting unmutated variant regions was nearly half. Sampling captured repertoires only after the peak T cell response.

The repertoire was sequenced with immunoSEQ multiplex PCR; TCRdb's copy has only in-frame clones and lacks some. Of about 120,000 clones detected, 87% appear once; the ten largest clones hold about 1.2%. The specimen comprised peripheral blood, sampled on day 0 of AZD1222 vaccination. The chain couples TRBV4-1 to TRBJ2-1; D is unresolved. This clonotype originated in an adult in good health. Here the CDR3 reads CASSHLLDNEQFF. The CDR3 coding sequence is TGCGCCAGCAGCCATTTACTCGACAATGAGCAGTTCTTC.